One and the same sample provided the 24 T cell receptor beta chains below, sequenced in a study of cytomegalovirus exposure and HLA in healthy donors. Clones were read by immunoSEQ multiplex PCR, and TCRdb kept only the in-frame ones, dropping some. The table records 110,000 to 150,000 clones, approximately 94% of them present only once. The source material was PBMCs. These receptors came from a man between 18 and 29 years old in good health and CMV-seropositive.

V and J are TRBV5-1 and TRBJ2-7; TRBD2 agrees at 10 bases. The ends lost 0 bases at V and 1 base at J; junction bases unmatched: 10. The CDR3 runs to 18 residues. CDR1 and CDR2 (germline): SGHRS, YFSETQ. The CDR3 region is CASSLAPRTSGLSYEQYF. The CDR3 DNA reads TGCGCCAGCAGCTTGGCCCCCCGGACTAGCGGACTTTCCTACGAGCAGTACTTC.

V is TRBV7-6 and J is TRBJ2-3, with TRBD1 matching over 7 bases. V lost 2 bases and J lost 6; bases outside the gene matches: 8. CDR3 length equals 15 residues. From germline, CDR1 is SGHVS and CDR2 FNYEAQ. The CDR3 nucleotides read TGTGCCAGCAGCTTATCTGTGGGGGACAGTGATACGCAGTATTTT. Amino acids: CASSLSVGDSDTQYF.

The chain couples TRBV9 to TRBJ2-3; 7 nucleotides align to TRBD2. CDR3 length: 16 amino acids. The germline V gene has CDR1 SGDLS and CDR2 YYNGEE. Germline trimming cut 4 bases from V and 1 base from J; bases unmatched to any gene: 9. The CDR3 DNA reads TGTGCCAGCAGCAATAGTGGGGGAGGGGGCACAGATACGCAGTATTTT. This sequence encodes CASSNSGGGGTDTQYF. Together with reference TRBV9 and TRBJ2-3, the CDR3 gives the full variable domain: DSGVTQTPKHLITATGQRVTLRCSPRSGDLSVYWYQQSLDQGLQFLIQYYNGEERAKGNILERFSAQQFPDLHSELNLSSLELGDSALYFCASSNSGGGGTDTQYFGPGTRLTVL.

The rearrangement joins TRBV7-2 to TRBJ2-3; D unresolved. The CDR3 consists of 12 residues. The germline gives CDR1 SGHTA, CDR2 FQGNSA. Trimming pared 4 bases from V and 3 bases from J, leaving 5 bases between. CDR3 in DNA: TGTGCCAGCAGCTCCCGTACAGATACGCAGTATTTT. Amino acid sequence: CASSSRTDTQYF.

This sequence joins TRBV7-9 and TRBJ1-2; D unclear. Germline V gene data show CDR1 as SEHNR and CDR2 as FQNEAQ (reference sequence). With 3 bases removed from V and 1 base from J, the gap between germline ends came to 9 bases. The CDR3 loop spans 14 amino acids. CDR3 loop: CASSLSGFNYGYTF. The CDR3 coding sequence is TGTGCCAGCAGCTTGTCAGGATTTAACTATGGCTACACCTTC.

The chain links TRBV9 to TRBJ1-2; a weak D match, TRBD1 (5 bases). The germline V gene has CDR1 SGDLS and CDR2 YYNGEE. V was cut by 3 bases and J by 2 bases, with 8 bases left in between. The CDR3 covers 13 residues. The CDR3 DNA is TGTGCCAGCAGCGCGCGGGACAACTATGGCTACACCTTC. It specifies CASSARDNYGYTF.

This chain connects TRBV18 to TRBJ2-7; 9 nucleotides align to TRBD1. The length of the CDR3 is 15 residues. Germline V CDR1 and CDR2: KGHSH, LQKENI. Trimming at V came to 3 bases and at J to 7 bases, leaving 10 bases not matched to a gene. CDR3 bases: TGTGCCAGCTCACCTCCGGGACAGGGTGGGAATGAGCAGTACTTC. It encodes CASSPPGQGGNEQYF.

The chain links TRBV10-3 to TRBJ2-1; 7 nucleotides align to TRBD2. CDR1 and CDR2 (germline): ENHRY, SYGVKD. Trimming removed 3 bases from V and 7 bases from J; junction bases left unmatched: 12. CDR3 length: 16 amino acids. The CDR3 loop reads CAISDPRTSLENEQFF. The CDR3 DNA follows: TGTGCCATCAGTGACCCACGGACTAGTTTGGAGAATGAGCAGTTCTTC.

The gene calls are TRBV27 and TRBJ2-7, with TRBD1 matching over 8 bases. CDR3 length: 15 amino acids. The ends lost 5 bases at V and 2 bases at J; junction bases unmatched: 8. The germline gives CDR1 MNHEY, CDR2 SMNVEV (reference sequence). The CDR3 spells CASSPSGTGAYEQYF. The CDR3 nucleotides read TGTGCCAGCAGTCCATCCGGGACAGGAGCCTACGAGCAGTACTTC.

The chain employs TRBV5-1 and TRBJ2-1; 10 bases are a match to TRBD1. CDR1 is SGHRS and CDR2 is YFSETQ in the germline V gene. V lost 4 bases and J lost 7; bases outside the gene matches: 11. This CDR3 comprises 16 residues. In nucleotides, the CDR3 is TGCGCCAGCAGCACCCTGACAGGGGGCCTAGCAAATGAGCAGTTCTTC. As protein: CASSTLTGGLANEQFF.

The chain has TRBV19 and TRBJ1-1; possibly TRBD1 for D (6 bases). V lost 7 bases, J lost 6 bases, and 12 bases lay in between. There are 12 residues in the CDR3. Germline CDR1 is LNHDA and CDR2 is SQIVND (reference sequence). CDR3 in DNA: TGTGCCAGTACCCTAGAGGGGGCTGAAGCTTTCTTT. Translated, it gives CASTLEGAEAFF.

The chain is built from TRBV5-4 and TRBJ2-7, with 9 bases identical to TRBD2. In germline, CDR1 is SGHNT, CDR2 YYREEE (reference sequence). The CDR3 extends over 15 amino acids. V lost 5 bases to trimming and J lost 2 bases; unmatched junction nucleotides: 8. The CDR3 region is CASSPRLAGTYEQYF. The CDR3 DNA sequence: TGTGCCAGCAGTCCTCGGCTAGCGGGAACCTACGAGCAGTACTTC.

This chain joins TRBV6-5 and TRBJ1-3; TRBD1 matches 7 bases. Germline CDR1 MNHEY, CDR2 SVGAGI. The CDR3 extends over 14 amino acids. The trim removed 2 bases at V and 3 bases at J, leaving 1 base unmatched. The CDR3 DNA sequence: TGTGCCAGCAGTTACAGGGGGCTTGGAAACACCATATATTTT. Translated, it gives CASSYRGLGNTIYF.

V and J are TRBV6-1 and TRBJ1-1; possible D gene TRBD1, 5 bases. From germline, CDR1 is MNHNS and CDR2 SASEGT. Trimming took 6 bases from V and 3 from J, leaving 11 bases between them. This CDR3 is 13 amino acids long. Here the CDR3 DNA reads TGTGCCAGCAGACTCACAGGAGACACTGAAGCTTTCTTT. Encoded protein: CASRLTGDTEAFF.

The genes are TRBV5-1 and TRBJ2-1; TRBD2 agrees at 9 bases. J was trimmed by 3 bases and V by 4 bases; bases with no gene match: 2. Germline assignment: CDR1 SGHRS and CDR2 YFSETQ. The CDR3 consists of 14 residues. The CDR3 DNA follows: TGCGCCAGCAGCGTGACTAGCGGCTACAATGAGCAGTTCTTC. Translating it yields CASSVTSGYNEQFF.

The chain couples TRBV27 to TRBJ2-2; D perhaps matches TRBD1 (6 bases). This CDR3 spans 14 amino acids. V lost 3 bases, J lost 6 bases, and 11 bases lay in between. CDR1 and CDR2 (germline): MNHEY, SMNVEV (reference sequence). The DNA of the CDR3 is TGTGCCAGCAGTTTGGGGAAGGGGGCCGGGGAGCTGTTTTTT. Translation: CASSLGKGAGELFF.

The V call is TRBV5-1, the J call TRBJ2-3; TRBD2 agrees at 9 bases. Germline-derived CDR1 and CDR2 are SGHRS and YFSETQ. The CDR3 totals 14 residues. V was pared by 4 bases and J by 1 base, with 1 base of the junction left unmatched. The CDR3 region is CASSRTSGTDTQYF. CDR3 in DNA: TGCGCCAGCAGCCGGACTAGCGGCACAGATACGCAGTATTTT. The whole variable domain, remainder taken from reference TRBV5-1 and TRBJ2-3, is KAGVTQTPRYLIKTRGQQVTLSCSPISGHRSVSWYQQTPGQGLQFLFEYFSETQRNKGNFPGRFSGRQFSNSRSEMNVSTLELGDSALYLCASSRTSGTDTQYFGPGTRLTVL.

The gene calls are TRBV5-4 and TRBJ2-7, with a possible D match to TRBD2 (6 bases). V was pared by 3 bases and J by 3 bases, with 13 bases between. Germline assignment: CDR1 SGHNT and CDR2 YYREEE (reference sequence). The CDR3 spans 14 residues. The CDR3 here is CASSYDSGRYEQYF. The CDR3 DNA reads TGTGCCAGCAGCTACGATAGCGGACGCTACGAGCAGTACTTC.

About this clone: At the DNA level, this CDR3 is encoded by other sequences in the same sample as well. The V and J genes are TRBV5-1 and TRBJ2-1, with TRBD2 identical over 11 bases. V shed 4 bases, J shed 3 bases, and the junction held 3 bases outside the gene matches. The CDR3 covers 15 residues. Germline V gene data show CDR1 as SGHRS and CDR2 as YFSETQ. The CDR3 loop is CASSLGTSGYNEQFF. CDR3 bases: TGCGCCAGCAGCCTCGGGACTAGCGGCTACAATGAGCAGTTCTTC.

The V and J genes are TRBV27 and TRBJ2-5; D unresolved. CDR3 size: 14 residues. Trimming cost V 5 bases and J 3 bases, with 13 bases left between them. Germline V gives CDR1 MNHEY, CDR2 SMNVEV (reference sequence). The CDR3: CASSNNRPKETQYF. CDR3 in DNA: TGTGCCAGCAGTAATAACAGACCAAAAGAGACCCAGTACTTC.

This clone was observed once. The chain combines TRBV15 with TRBJ2-4; maybe TRBD1 (6 bases). This CDR3 contains 16 residues. V gave up 1 base and J gave up 0 bases, with 10 bases separating them. From germline, CDR1 is LNHNV and CDR2 YYDKDF (reference sequence). Here the CDR3 reads CATSRGTELAKNIQYF. The DNA for the CDR3 is TGTGCCACCAGCAGAGGGACAGAACTAGCCAAAAACATTCAGTACTTC.

CDR3 sequence reads: CASSLATGRFTGELFF. In DNA form, the CDR3 reads TGCGCCAGCAGCTTGGCCACAGGACGCTTCACCGGGGAGCTGTTTTTT. The chain carries TRBV5-1 and TRBJ2-2; TRBD1 might be the D (5 bases). Trimming removed 0 bases from V and 4 bases from J, with 13 bases in between. Germline CDR1 and CDR2: SGHRS and YFSETQ. This CDR3 contains 16 residues.

This clone was seen only once. The gene calls are TRBV18 and TRBJ2-7, with TRBD2 matching 11 bases. The CDR3 spans 15 residues. Germline trimming cut 5 bases from V and 7 bases from J; bases unmatched to any gene: 10. Germline assignment: CDR1 KGHSH and CDR2 LQKENI. The CDR3: CASSSSTSGIEEQYF. CDR3 nucleotides: TGTGCCAGCTCATCCTCGACTAGCGGGATTGAGGAGCAGTACTTC.

CDR3 sequence: CASSRPGTSSTDTQYF. The CDR3 nucleotides read TGTGCCAGCAGCCGACCAGGGACTTCTAGCACAGATACGCAGTATTTT. The chain couples TRBV28 to TRBJ2-3; tentative D call: TRBD2 (6 bases). The germline V gene has CDR1 MDHEN and CDR2 SYDVKM. With 6 bases removed from V and 0 bases from J, the gap between germline ends came to 16 bases. CDR3 length: 16 amino acids.